This T cell receptor (beta chain) was sequenced during a study of blood T cell repertoires in COVID-19. This table comes from immunoSEQ multiplex PCR, and its TCRdb copy is limited to in-frame clones, with some not included. The data show 350,000 to 400,000 clones, approximately 92% seen once. Germline CDR1 LGHDT, CDR2 YNNKEL (reference sequence). The CDR3 has 15 residues. Trimming at V came to 1 base and at J to 2 bases, leaving 4 bases not matched to a gene. The chain employs TRBV3-1 (or the pseudogene TRBV3-2) and TRBJ2-7; 8 bases line up with TRBD2. This TCR derives from a man between 18 and 35 years old who had recovered from COVID-19. The sequenced sample was PBMCs or T cells enriched from blood (not recorded which). The DNA of the CDR3 is TGTGCCAGCAGCCAAGTATCTAGCGGGCCCTACGAGCAGTACTTC. It specifies CASSQVSSGPYEQYF.